The 9 T cell receptor beta chains given below trace back to one sample, sequenced in a study of T cells in women clearing cervical HPV infection (dated by TCRdb to 2016 to 2018). Library creation used the immunoSEQ multiplex PCR assay. Sourced from immuneACCESS, this table was stored by TCRdb with only in-frame sequences that have V and J called. A share of the clones is absent; for the studies checked, an unresolved V gene accounts for under half, and the remainder has no known explanation. This sample's table lists around 44,000 clones. The top ten constitute less than 8.5% of the sample. The specimen sequenced was blood buffy coat. Receptors originate from a woman aged 18-69 years with a cervical HPV16 infection that either progressed to CIN3+ or cleared (not recorded which).

With regard to this clone: Sequencing ends 3 residues short of the CDR3 end; the germline J gene provides the rest. The gene calls are TRBV19 and TRBJ2-1; D not resolved. V lost 1 base to trimming and J lost 0 bases, with 4 bases between them. The length of the CDR3 is 14 residues. Looked up from germline, CDR1 is LNHDA and CDR2 is SQIVND (reference sequence). The CDR3: CASSIVSSYNEQFF. The sequenced CDR3 bases are TGTGCCAGTAGTATAGTCAGCTCCTACAATGAG.

With regard to this clone: The read is 3 residues too short to cover the CDR3 end, so that end is filled in from the germline J gene. The genes are TRBV5-1 and TRBJ1-2; TRBD1 might be the D (5 bases). The CDR3 loop spans 17 amino acids. Per germline, CDR1 SGHRS and CDR2 YFSETQ. Trimming removed 4 bases from V and 4 bases from J, with 23 bases in between. Incomplete CDR3 DNA: TGCGCCAGCAGCGTACGGACAAGGGGCGTCGCGGCCTATGGC. It specifies CASSVRTRGVAAYG. The complete CDR3 protein is CASSVRTRGVAAYGYTF.

Points on this clone: Read sequence stops 3 residues before the CDR3 end, and the germline J gene provides the missing end. The rearrangement joins TRBV5-1 to TRBJ1-2; TRBD1 matches 7 bases. The trim removed 4 bases at V and 5 bases at J, leaving 14 bases unmatched. The CDR3 is 16 residues long. Germline V gene lookup returns CDR1 SGHRS and CDR2 YFSETQ. CDR3: CASSPAYRGPEYGYTF. The covered CDR3 bases are TGCGCCAGCAGCCCGGCTTACAGGGGCCCTGAGTATGGC.

Notes on this clone: Read sequence stops 3 residues before the CDR3 end, and the germline J gene provides the missing end. The same CDR3 arises from other DNA sequences in this sample as well. The chain couples TRBV7-2 to TRBJ1-5; weak D call: TRBD1 (5 bases). This CDR3 comprises 14 residues. The V gene's germline CDR1 is SGHTA and CDR2 FQGNSA. The V gene lost 1 base and the J gene lost 2 bases, with 6 bases spanning the gap. The DNA read from the CDR3 is TGTGCCAGCAGCTTAGACAGGCGCAATCAGCCC. Its translation: CASSLDRRNQP. In full, the CDR3 reads CASSLDRRNQPQHF. Using reference TRBV7-2 and TRBJ1-5 for the parts outside the CDR3, the full variable domain is GAGVSQSPSNKVTEKGKDVELRCDPISGHTALYWYRQSLGQGLEFLIYFQGNSAPDKSGLPSDRFSAERTGGSVSTLTIQRTQQEDSAVYLCASSLDRRNQPQHFGDGTRLSIL.

Note on this clone: The CDR3 end is not reached by the read, which stops 3 residues before it; the germline J gene fills it in. J is TRBJ2-7 and V is TRBV19; weak D call: TRBD2 (6 bases). The CDR3 length is 14 residues. V lost 7 bases and J 2 bases, leaving 15 bases between the germline ends. Germline V gene lookup returns CDR1 LNHDA and CDR2 SQIVND (reference sequence). The covered CDR3 bases are TGTGCCAGTACCCCACCCGGGGGAACCTACGAG. Translated: CASTPPGGTYE. The entire CDR3 reads CASTPPGGTYEQYF.

Comments on this clone: The observed sequence ends 3 residues before the CDR3 terminus, with the missing tail filled in from the germline J gene. The rearrangement joins TRBV20-1 to TRBJ2-5; 8 nucleotides line up with TRBD2. The V segment lost 4 bases and the J segment 1 base; nucleotides outside the gene matches: 11. Germline CDR1 is DFQATT and CDR2 is SNEGSKA (reference sequence). There are 16 residues in the CDR3. CDR3 DNA (partial): TGCAGTGCTATTCGGGAAGCGGGGGCCCTCCAAGAGACC. Residues: CSAIREAGALQET. The complete CDR3 protein is CSAIREAGALQETQYF.

A note on this clone: The missing CDR3 end, 3 residues past where the read stops, is filled in from the germline J gene. The chain combines TRBV20-1 with TRBJ1-1; D perhaps matches TRBD1 (6 bases). The CDR3 runs 14 residues. V lost 0 bases and J 1 base, leaving 9 bases between the germline ends. Germline CDR1 DFQATT, CDR2 SNEGSKA (reference sequence). CDR3 protein: CSARDWGQNTEAFF. Incomplete CDR3 DNA: TGCAGTGCTAGAGATTGGGGGCAGAACACTGAA.

Notes on this clone: From the germline J gene comes the end of the CDR3, since the read stops 3 residues before it. The chain recombines TRBV2 with TRBJ1-1; D not certain. The germline gives CDR1 SNHLY, CDR2 FYNNEI. V gave up 1 base and J gave up 0 bases, with 6 bases separating them. CDR3 length equals 14 residues. The CDR3 loop reads CASSEGQLNTEAFF. The sequenced part of the CDR3 DNA is TGTGCCAGCAGTGAAGGGCAGTTGAACACTGAA.

As for this clone: The CDR3 end is not reached by the read, which stops 3 residues before it; the germline J gene fills it in. This chain connects TRBV18 to TRBJ2-7; TRBD2 aligns across 13 bases. The CDR3 is 16 residues long. CDR1 KGHSH and CDR2 LQKENI come from the germline V gene. With V trimmed by 2 bases and J by 3 bases, 4 bases remained unmatched. CDR3 protein: CASSPSGLAGRYEQYF. The DNA read from the CDR3 is TGTGCCAGCTCACCATCGGGACTAGCGGGGCGCTACGAG. The complete variable domain, with remaining parts taken from reference TRBV18 and TRBJ2-7, reads NAGVMQNPRHLVRRRGQEARLRCSPMKGHSHVYWYRQLPEEGLKFMVYLQKENIIDESGMPKERFSAEFPKEGPSILRIQQVVRGDSAAYFCASSPSGLAGRYEQYFGPGTRLTVT.